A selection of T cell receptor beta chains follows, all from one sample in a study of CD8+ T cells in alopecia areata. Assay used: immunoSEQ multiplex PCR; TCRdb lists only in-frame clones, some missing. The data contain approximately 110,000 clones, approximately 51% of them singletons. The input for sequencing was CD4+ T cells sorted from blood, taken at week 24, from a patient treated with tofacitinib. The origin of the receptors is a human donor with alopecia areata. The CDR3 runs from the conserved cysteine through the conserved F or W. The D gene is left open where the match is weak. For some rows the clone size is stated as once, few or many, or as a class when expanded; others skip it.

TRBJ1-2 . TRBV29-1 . CSVDKGQNGYTF TGCAGCGTTGACAAGGGGCAGAATGGCTACACCTTC
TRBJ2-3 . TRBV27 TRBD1 CASTFNRDRAPDTQYF TGTGCCAGCACGTTCAACCGGGACAGGGCCCCAGATACGCAGTATTTT
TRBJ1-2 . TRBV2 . CASTLLNGAYGYTF TGTGCCAGCACCCTACTCAATGGGGCCTATGGCTACACCTTC
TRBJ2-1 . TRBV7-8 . CASSARWAYNEQFF TGTGCCAGCAGCGCAAGGTGGGCCTACAATGAGCAGTTCTTC
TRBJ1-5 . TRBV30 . CAWSVLQDNQPQHF TGTGCCTGGAGTGTACTACAGGACAATCAGCCCCAGCATTTT
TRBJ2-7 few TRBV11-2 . CASGRGLSYEQYF TGTGCCAGCGGACGGGGACTCTCCTACGAGCAGTACTTC
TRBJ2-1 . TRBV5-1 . CASSFGGGNEQFF TGCGCCAGCAGCTTCGGGGGTGGCAATGAGCAGTTCTTC
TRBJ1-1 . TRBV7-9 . CASSLGTEAFF TGTGCCAGCAGCTTAGGGACTGAAGCTTTCTTT
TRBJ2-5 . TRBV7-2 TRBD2 CASSGLAGGAAETQYF TGTGCCAGCAGTGGACTAGCGGGGGGGGCAGCGGAGACCCAGTACTTC
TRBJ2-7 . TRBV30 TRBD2 CAWTGGGSSYEQYF TGTGCCTGGACGGGAGGCGGAAGCTCCTACGAGCAGTACTTC
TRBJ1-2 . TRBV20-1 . CSAPLFEGYTF TGCAGTGCCCCTCTCTTCGAGGGCTACACCTTC
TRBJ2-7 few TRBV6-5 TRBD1 CASSETGGFSLWF TGTGCCAGCAGTGAGACAGGGGGATTCTCCCTCTGGTTC
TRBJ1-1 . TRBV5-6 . CASSWYEEVAEAFF TGTGCCAGCAGCTGGTACGAGGAGGTGGCTGAAGCTTTCTTT
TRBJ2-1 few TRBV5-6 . CASSGGTIAYNEQFF TGTGCCAGCAGCGGCGGTACGATCGCCTACAATGAGCAGTTCTTC
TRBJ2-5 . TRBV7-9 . CASSLLETQYF TGTGCCAGCAGCCTCCTTGAGACCCAGTACTTC
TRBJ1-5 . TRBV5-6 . CASNLGGQPQHF TGTGCCAGCAACCTGGGGGGTCAGCCCCAGCATTTT
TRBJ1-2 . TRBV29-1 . CSVGYGGYTF TGCAGCGTTGGTTACGGAGGCTACACCTTC
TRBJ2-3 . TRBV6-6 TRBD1 CASSPGQGNWGDTQYF TGTGCCAGCAGTCCCGGACAGGGAAATTGGGGAGATACGCAGTATTTT
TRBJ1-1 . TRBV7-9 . CASSLRQNTEAFF TGTGCCAGCAGCTTAAGACAGAACACTGAAGCTTTCTTT
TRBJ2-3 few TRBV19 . CASSVQGYDTDTQYF TGTGCCAGTAGTGTACAGGGTTACGACACAGATACGCAGTATTTT
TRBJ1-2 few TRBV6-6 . CASSYRGTNYGYTF TGTGCCAGCAGCTACCGGGGGACTAACTATGGCTACACCTTC
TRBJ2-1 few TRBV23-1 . CASSPNRRGNEQFF TGCGCCAGCAGTCCGAATCGTAGGGGCAATGAGCAGTTCTTC
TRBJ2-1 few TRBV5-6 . CASSPEGGVVVNEQFF TGTGCCAGCAGCCCTGAAGGCGGGGTGGTTGTCAATGAGCAGTTCTTC
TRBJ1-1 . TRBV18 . CASSPRTGTEAFF TGTGCCAGCTCACCGCGGACCGGGACTGAAGCTTTCTTT
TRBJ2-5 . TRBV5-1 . CASSPPVPGGQETQYF TGCGCCAGCAGCCCCCCGGTCCCCGGGGGACAAGAGACCCAGTACTTC
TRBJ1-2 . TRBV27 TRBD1 CASSRTDRGRRGYTF TGTGCCAGCAGTCGAACTGACAGGGGGCGCCGGGGCTACACCTTC
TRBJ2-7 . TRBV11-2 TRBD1 CASTHSQGAHYEQYF TGTGCCAGCACTCACTCCCAGGGGGCCCACTACGAGCAGTACTTC
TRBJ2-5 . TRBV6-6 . CASSFLGTEPYF TGTGCCAGCAGTTTCCTCGGGACGGAACCCTACTTC
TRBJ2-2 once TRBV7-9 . CASNRGTGELFF TGTGCCAGTAACCGGGGGACCGGGGAGCTGTTTTTT
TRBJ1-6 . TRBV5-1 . CASSLDGNSPLHF TGCGCCAGCAGCCTGGACGGCAATTCACCCCTCCACTTT
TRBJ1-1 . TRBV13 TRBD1 CASSFGTGFSPSTEAFF TGTGCCAGCAGCTTTGGGACAGGGTTCTCCCCGAGTACTGAAGCTTTCTTT
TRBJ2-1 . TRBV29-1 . CSVKPQGSLNEQFF TGCAGCGTTAAACCACAGGGCTCCCTCAATGAGCAGTTCTTC
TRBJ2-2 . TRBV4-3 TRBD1 CASSQNSGGAAGELFF TGCGCCAGCAGCCAAAATTCAGGGGGCGCGGCCGGGGAGCTGTTTTTT
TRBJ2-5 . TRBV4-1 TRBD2 CASSQVASGGFETQYF TGCGCCAGCAGCCAAGTGGCTAGCGGGGGCTTCGAGACCCAGTACTTC
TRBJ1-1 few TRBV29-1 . CSIRTAHNTEAFF TGCAGCATCCGGACAGCTCATAACACTGAAGCTTTCTTT
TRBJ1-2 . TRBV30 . CAWRRILRAGGYTF TGTGCCTGGCGCAGGATCCTCAGGGCCGGCGGCTACACCTTC
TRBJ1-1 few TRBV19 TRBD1 CASSMGPGQVLMNTEAFF TGTGCCAGTAGTATGGGACCGGGACAGGTCCTAATGAACACTGAAGCTTTCTTT
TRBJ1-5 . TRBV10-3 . CAISEWEAEPQHF TGTGCCATCAGTGAGTGGGAGGCTGAGCCCCAGCATTTT
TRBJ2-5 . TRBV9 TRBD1 CASSVGTVQETQYF TGTGCCAGCAGCGTTGGGACAGTCCAAGAGACCCAGTACTTC
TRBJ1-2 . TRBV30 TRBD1 CAWSASTGITGYTF TGTGCCTGGAGTGCCTCGACAGGGATAACTGGCTACACCTTC
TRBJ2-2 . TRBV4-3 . CASSQGGTGELFF TGCGCCAGCAGCCAAGGAGGAACCGGGGAGCTGTTTTTT
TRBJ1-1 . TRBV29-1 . CSVEASGGTEAFF TGCAGCGTCGAAGCGTCGGGTGGTACTGAAGCTTTCTTT